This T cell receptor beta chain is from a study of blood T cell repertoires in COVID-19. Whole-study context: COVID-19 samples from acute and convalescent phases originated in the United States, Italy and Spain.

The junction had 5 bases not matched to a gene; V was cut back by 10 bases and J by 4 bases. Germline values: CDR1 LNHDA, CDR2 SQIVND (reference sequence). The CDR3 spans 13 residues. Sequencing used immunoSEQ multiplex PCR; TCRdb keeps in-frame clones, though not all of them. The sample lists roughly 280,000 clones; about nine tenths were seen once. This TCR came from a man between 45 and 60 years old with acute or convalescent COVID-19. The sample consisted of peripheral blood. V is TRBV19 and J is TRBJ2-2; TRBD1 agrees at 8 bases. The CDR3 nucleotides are TGTGCCACCCGGACAGGGCTCACCGGGGAGCTGTTTTTT. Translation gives CATRTGLTGELFF.